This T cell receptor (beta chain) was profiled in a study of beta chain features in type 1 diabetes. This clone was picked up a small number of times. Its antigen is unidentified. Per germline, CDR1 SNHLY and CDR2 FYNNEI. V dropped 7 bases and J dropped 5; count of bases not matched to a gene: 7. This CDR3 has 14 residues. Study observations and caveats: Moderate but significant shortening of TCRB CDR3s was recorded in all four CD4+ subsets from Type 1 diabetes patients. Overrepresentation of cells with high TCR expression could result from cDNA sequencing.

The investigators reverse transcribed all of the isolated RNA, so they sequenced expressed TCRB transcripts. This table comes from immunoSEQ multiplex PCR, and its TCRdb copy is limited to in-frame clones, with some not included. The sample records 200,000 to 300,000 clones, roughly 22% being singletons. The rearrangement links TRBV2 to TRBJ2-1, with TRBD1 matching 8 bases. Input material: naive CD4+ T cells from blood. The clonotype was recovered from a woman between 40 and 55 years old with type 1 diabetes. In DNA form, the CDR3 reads TGTGCCAGCATAAAGGACAGGGAGAACAATGAGCAGTTCTTC. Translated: CASIKDRENNEQFF. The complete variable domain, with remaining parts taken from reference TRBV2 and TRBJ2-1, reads EPEVTQTPSHQVTQMGQEVILRCVPISNHLYFYWYRQILGQKVEFLVSFYNNEISEKSEIFDDQFSVERPDGSNFTLKIRSTKLEDSAMYFCASIKDRENNEQFFGPGTRLTVL.